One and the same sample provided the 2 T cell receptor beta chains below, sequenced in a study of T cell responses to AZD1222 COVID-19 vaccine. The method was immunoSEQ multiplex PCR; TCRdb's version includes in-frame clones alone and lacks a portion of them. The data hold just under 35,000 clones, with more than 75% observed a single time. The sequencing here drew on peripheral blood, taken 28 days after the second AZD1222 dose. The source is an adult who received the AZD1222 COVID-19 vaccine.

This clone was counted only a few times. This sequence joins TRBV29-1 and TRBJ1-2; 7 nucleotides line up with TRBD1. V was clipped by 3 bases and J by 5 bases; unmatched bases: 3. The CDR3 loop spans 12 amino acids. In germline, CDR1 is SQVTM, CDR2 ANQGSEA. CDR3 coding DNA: TGCAGCGTTGATACAGGGGTTTATGGCTACACCTTC. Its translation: CSVDTGVYGYTF.

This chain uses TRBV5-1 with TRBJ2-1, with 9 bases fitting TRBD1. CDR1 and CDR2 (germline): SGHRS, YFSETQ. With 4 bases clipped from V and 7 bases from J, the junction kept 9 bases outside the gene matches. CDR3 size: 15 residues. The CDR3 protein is CASSQGTGNMNEQFF. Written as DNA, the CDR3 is TGCGCCAGCAGCCAAGGGACAGGGAATATGAATGAGCAGTTCTTC.